Given below is one T cell receptor beta chain in context. The specificity of this receptor is unknown. Per-nucleotide qualities are absent, and no much larger clonotype sits a single base away. This sample was taken from a study of T cell changes during pregnancy in multiple sclerosis (dated by TCRdb to between 2019 and 2020). About the full investigation: Changes in the T cell repertoire over the course of pregnancy were examined in this study in women with multiple sclerosis.

The library was generated by the immunoSEQ multiplex PCR assay. As stored in TCRdb, this immuneACCESS dataset retains in-frame rearrangements with V and J assigned. A fraction of the clones does not appear; measured against another copy, unresolved V genes explain less than half of the discrepancy, and the remainder lacks a known reason. The sample records about 50,000 clones, around nine tenths of which are singletons. The ten largest clones capture approximately 0.61% of the sample. CDR3 length: 11 amino acids, cysteine to phenylalanine. Only the CDR3 region is kept as DNA, spanning 33 bases read in frame from base 1. V is reduced by 6 bases and J by 2 bases, leaving a spacing of 3 bases between them. From the germline V gene, CDR1 is WSHSY and CDR2 is SAAADI.

The source material was CD4+ T cells from peripheral blood mononuclear cells, sampled after pregnancy. The TCR comes from a female donor in good health, enrolled as a control in a pregnancy study. The chain uses TRBV10-2 and TRBJ2-3, with no confidently assigned D gene. The CDR3 region reads CASSLTDTQYF. The DNA reads as follows: TGCGCCAGCAGCCTCACAGATACGCAGTATTTT.